This is a list of T cell receptor beta chains from one sample in a study of blood T cell repertoires in COVID-19. Method: immunoSEQ multiplex PCR; TCRdb's copy keeps in-frame clones and lacks some. The sample has roughly 81,000 clones; approximately 80% are singletons. The sample comprised peripheral blood. The receptors here all came from a woman aged 70-85 years with acute or convalescent COVID-19. Both conserved end residues are part of each CDR3. D genes are given only for firm matches. The size of a clone is reported for some rows only, either as once, few or many, or as a class for expanded clones.

TRBJ1-4	few	TRBV19	TRBD1	TGTGCCAGTAGAGCCGGGACAGGAGCTATCAATGAAAAACTGTTTTTT	CASRAGTGAINEKLFF
TRBJ1-1	-	TRBV6-4	-	TGTGCCAGTGGAGAGGAACTGAACACTGAAGCTTTCTTT	CASGEELNTEAFF
TRBJ1-4	-	TRBV5-6	-	TGTGCCAGCAGCCCGGAGGGGCCCCGGGGTGAAAAACTGTTTTTT	CASSPEGPRGEKLFF
TRBJ1-2	-	TRBV29-1	TRBD1	TGCAGCGTCCCTCGGGCAAGGGGACAGGGGGCAGGAGGCTACACCTTC	CSVPRARGQGAGGYTF
TRBJ1-1	-	TRBV11-3	TRBD1	TGTGCCAGCAGCCCTACCTTCAGGGGGCTAGGGGCTTTCTTT	CASSPTFRGLGAFF
TRBJ2-7	-	TRBV7-3	-	TGTGCCAGCAGCTTAAAGTTTAAACAGCCCTACGAGCAGTACTTC	CASSLKFKQPYEQYF
TRBJ1-5	few	TRBV28	-	TGTGCCAGCAGAACCCAAGACAGTCAGCCCCAGCATTTT	CASRTQDSQPQHF
TRBJ1-1	-	TRBV25-1	-	TGTGCCAGCAGTCCCCCTGTGGGACAGAACACTGAAGCTTTCTTT	CASSPPVGQNTEAFF
TRBJ1-4	-	TRBV2	TRBD1	TGTGCCAGTACCGACAGGGATGGTGAAAAACTGTTTTTT	CASTDRDGEKLFF
TRBJ2-7	-	TRBV3-1/TRBV3-2	TRBD2	TGTGCCAGCAGCCACCTACTAGCGTGGGGAAACGAGCAGTACTTC	CASSHLLAWGNEQYF
TRBJ1-2	once	TRBV5-1	-	TGCGCCAGCAGCTTTGGAGGACCGACTTCGGGTGGCTACACCTTC	CASSFGGPTSGGYTF
TRBJ1-2	-	TRBV6-2/TRBV6-3	-	TGTGCCAGCAGTTACCCCGGTTATGGCTACACCTTC	CASSYPGYGYTF
TRBJ1-4	few	TRBV2	-	TGTGCCAGCGTACGGGGAACTAATGAAAAACTGTTTTTT	CASVRGTNEKLFF
TRBJ1-1	-	TRBV18	TRBD1	TGTGCCAGCTCACCTCGACAGGGGCTTGTGAACACTGAAGCTTTCTTT	CASSPRQGLVNTEAFF
TRBJ1-1	-	TRBV27	-	TGTGCCAGCATTGGGGCGATGAACACTGAAGCTTTCTTT	CASIGAMNTEAFF
TRBJ2-7	once	TRBV5-8	-	TGTGCCAGCAGCTTGTACGCAGACGGAGGGCAGTACTTC	CASSLYADGGQYF
TRBJ2-7	-	TRBV18	-	TGTGCCAGCTCAGAAGACAGGCAGATTTCCTACGAGCAGTACTTC	CASSEDRQISYEQYF
TRBJ2-5	few	TRBV12-5	TRBD2	TGTGCTAGTGGATCGGGACTAGTCGCCATGAGGCAAGAGACCCAGTACTTC	CASGSGLVAMRQETQYF
TRBJ2-2	-	TRBV6-6	TRBD2	TGTGCCAGCAGTTCACGCGAGCGGGACCGGGAGCTGTTTTTT	CASSSRERDRELFF
TRBJ2-2	-	TRBV5-1	-	TGCGCCAGCAGCTTGACAGTCACCGGGGAGCTGTTTTTT	CASSLTVTGELFF
TRBJ2-2	-	TRBV3-1/TRBV3-2	-	TGTGCCAGCAGCCAAGATATTGTCGAGGGCGGGGAGCTGTTTTTT	CASSQDIVEGGELFF
TRBJ2-7	-	TRBV18	-	TGTGCCAGCTCCCGACAGCAGAGCTCCTACGAGCAGTACTTC	CASSRQQSSYEQYF
TRBJ1-5	-	TRBV18	-	TGTGCCAGCTCACCAACCGCTAGCGGATACTTTCAGCCCCAGCATTTT	CASSPTASGYFQPQHF
TRBJ2-2	few	TRBV5-1	TRBD1	TGCGCCAGCAGCGCAGGACAGGGGACCACCGGGGAGCTGTTTTTT	CASSAGQGTTGELFF
TRBJ2-6	-	TRBV6-1	-	TGTGCCAGTAGTGAGGGAGGCTCTGGGGCCAACGTCCTGACTTTC	CASSEGGSGANVLTF
TRBJ1-1	-	TRBV5-1	TRBD1	TGCGCCAGCAGCTGGACAGGGGAGTGGGACACTGAAGCTTTCTTT	CASSWTGEWDTEAFF
TRBJ1-5	-	TRBV6-1	-	TGTGCCAGCAGTGAAACAGGGAAAGGCAATCAGCCCCAGCATTTT	CASSETGKGNQPQHF
TRBJ2-4	few	TRBV6-4	TRBD2	TGTGCCAGCAGCCCCGGGACTAGCGGGGACATTCAGTACTTC	CASSPGTSGDIQYF
TRBJ1-1	-	TRBV15	-	TGTGCCACCAGTGAAGGGGTGGGCACTGAAGCTTTCTTT	CATSEGVGTEAFF
TRBJ1-6	once	TRBV10-3	-	TGTGCCATCAGTGAGGGGCCCCGCTCACCCCTCCACTTT	CAISEGPRSPLHF
TRBJ1-3	-	TRBV9	-	TGTGCCAGCAGCGTTCAAGGGGCGGGAAACACCATATATTTT	CASSVQGAGNTIYF
TRBJ1-3	once	TRBV7-2	TRBD1	TGTGCCAGCAGCGAACGGATACAGGGGAGAAACACCATATATTTT	CASSERIQGRNTIYF
TRBJ2-7	-	TRBV10-3	TRBD1	TGTGCCATCACCAGGGGGACCTCCTACGAGCAGTACTTC	CAITRGTSYEQYF
TRBJ1-6	few	TRBV19	TRBD1	TGTGCCAGTACCGACAGGGGCTCCTATAATTCACCCCTCCACTTT	CASTDRGSYNSPLHF
TRBJ1-4	-	TRBV29-1	TRBD1	TGCAGCGTTGATTTTTCTAACAGGGGATCCACTAATGAAAAACTGTTTTTT	CSVDFSNRGSTNEKLFF
TRBJ2-3	-	TRBV2	-	TGTGCCAGCAACAGGGGGGGGGCTACAGATACGCAGTATTTT	CASNRGGATDTQYF
TRBJ2-1	-	TRBV10-3	-	TGTGCCATCAAAGTACAGGAGAACAATGAGCAGTTCTTC	CAIKVQENNEQFF
TRBJ1-1	-	TRBV7-3	-	TGTGCCAGCAGTTTACAGGGAAACACTGAAGCTTTCTTT	CASSLQGNTEAFF
TRBJ2-5	few	TRBV7-9	-	TGTGCCAGCAGATATTTGGAGACCCAGTACTTC	CASRYLETQYF
TRBJ2-5	-	TRBV19	TRBD2	TGTGCCAGTAGTATAGATTCTTCGGGGGGACAAGAGACCCAGTACTTC	CASSIDSSGGQETQYF